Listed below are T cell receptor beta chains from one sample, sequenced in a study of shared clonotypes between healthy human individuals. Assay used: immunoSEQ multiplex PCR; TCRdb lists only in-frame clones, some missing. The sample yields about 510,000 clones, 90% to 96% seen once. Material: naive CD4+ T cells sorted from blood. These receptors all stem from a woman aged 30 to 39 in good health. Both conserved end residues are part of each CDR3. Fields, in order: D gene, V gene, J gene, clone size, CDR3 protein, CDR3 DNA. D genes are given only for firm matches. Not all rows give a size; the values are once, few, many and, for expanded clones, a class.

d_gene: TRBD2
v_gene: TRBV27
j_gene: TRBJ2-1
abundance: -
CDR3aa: CASSPQYSGGPRIEQFF
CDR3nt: TGTGCCAGCAGTCCCCAGTACTCGGGAGGGCCGCGAATTGAGCAGTTCTTC

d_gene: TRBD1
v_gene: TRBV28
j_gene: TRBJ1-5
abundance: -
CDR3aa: CASSFPSGGNQPQHF
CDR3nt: TGTGCCAGCAGTTTCCCCTCAGGGGGAAATCAGCCCCAGCATTTT

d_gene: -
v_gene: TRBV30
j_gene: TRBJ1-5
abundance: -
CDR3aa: CAWSVQNQPQHF
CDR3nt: TGTGCCTGGAGTGTACAAAATCAGCCCCAGCATTTT

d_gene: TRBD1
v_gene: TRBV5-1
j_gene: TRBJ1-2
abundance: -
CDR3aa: CASKIGTDYGYTF
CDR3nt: TGCGCCAGCAAAATCGGGACAGACTATGGCTACACCTTC

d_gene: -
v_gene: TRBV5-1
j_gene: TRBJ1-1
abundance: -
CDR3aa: CASSLGRGNTEAFF
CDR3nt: TGCGCCAGCAGCTTGGGAAGGGGGAACACTGAAGCTTTCTTT

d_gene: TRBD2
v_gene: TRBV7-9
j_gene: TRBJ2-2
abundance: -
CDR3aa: CASSSPRGGDTGELFF
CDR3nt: TGTGCCAGCAGCTCCCCCCGGGGGGGAGACACCGGGGAGCTGTTTTTT

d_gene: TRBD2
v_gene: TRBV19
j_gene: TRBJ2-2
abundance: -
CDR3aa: CATPAGSGTTGELFF
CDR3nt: TGTGCCACCCCCGCGGGTAGCGGGACTACCGGGGAGCTGTTTTTT

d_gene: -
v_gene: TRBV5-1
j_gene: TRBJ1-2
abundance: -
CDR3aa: CASSSLMAGDGYTF
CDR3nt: TGCGCCAGCAGCTCTCTAATGGCGGGTGATGGCTACACCTTC

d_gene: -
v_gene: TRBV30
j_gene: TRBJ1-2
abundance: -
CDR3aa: CAWSERRRQGYTF
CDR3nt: TGTGCCTGGAGTGAGAGACGAAGGCAAGGCTACACCTTC

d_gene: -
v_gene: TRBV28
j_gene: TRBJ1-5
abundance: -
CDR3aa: CASSWPGGDNQPQHF
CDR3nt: TGTGCCAGCAGTTGGCCGGGAGGGGACAATCAGCCCCAGCATTTT

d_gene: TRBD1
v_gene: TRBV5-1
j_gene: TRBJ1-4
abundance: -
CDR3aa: CASSFHPGQGNEKLFF
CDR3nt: TGCGCCAGCAGCTTCCACCCGGGACAGGGTAACGAAAAACTGTTTTTT

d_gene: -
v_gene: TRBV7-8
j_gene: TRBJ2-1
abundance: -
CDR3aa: CASSPPGSPNEQFF
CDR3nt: TGTGCCAGCAGCCCACCGGGGTCGCCTAATGAGCAGTTCTTC

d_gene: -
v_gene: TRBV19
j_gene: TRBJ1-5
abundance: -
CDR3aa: CASTGVYNQPQHF
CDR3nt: TGTGCCAGTACCGGGGTTTACAATCAGCCCCAGCATTTT

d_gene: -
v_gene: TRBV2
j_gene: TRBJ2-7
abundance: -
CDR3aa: CASEFGGRGYEQYF
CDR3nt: TGTGCCAGCGAGTTTGGGGGCCGGGGCTACGAGCAGTACTTC

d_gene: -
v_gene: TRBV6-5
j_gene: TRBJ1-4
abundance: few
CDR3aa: CASSRDTNEKLFF
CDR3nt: TGTGCCAGCAGCAGGGACACTAATGAAAAACTGTTTTTT

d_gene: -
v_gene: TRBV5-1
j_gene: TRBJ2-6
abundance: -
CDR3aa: CASSLVAASGANVLTF
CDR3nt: TGCGCCAGCAGCTTGGTAGCGGCCTCTGGGGCCAACGTCCTGACTTTC